The 28 T cell receptor beta chains reported below all come from one sample, sequenced in a study of patients and donors after allogeneic stem cell transplantation. TCRdb itself ran the RT-PCR reads through MiXCR, one entry per CDR3 protein. The table shows some 200,000 distinct CDR3 sequences, with approximately 41% occurring only once. Sequencing was done on a sample of blood, either unsorted or a sorted T cell fraction (not recorded which). These TCRs come from a human donor who was either an allogeneic HSCT recipient or a stem cell or donor lymphocyte infusion donor (not recorded which). It is not recorded whose cells these are; they may come from a transplant donor.

There are a few counts of this clonotype. The chain's CDR3 is CASMNRGLNTEAFF. The CDR3 DNA sequence: TGTGCCAGCATGAACAGGGGATTGAACACTGAAGCTTTCTTT. V and J are TRBV2 and TRBJ1-1; 7 bases are a match to TRBD1. The germline V gene encodes CDR1 SNHLY and CDR2 FYNNEI. CDR3 size: 14 residues. The J segment lost 0 bases and the V segment lost 7 bases, leaving 5 bases of the junction unmatched. Looking up the rest from reference TRBV2 and TRBJ1-1 gives the full variable domain: EPEVTQTPSHQVTQMGQEVILRCVPISNHLYFYWYRQILGQKVEFLVSFYNNEISEKSEIFDDQFSVERPDGSNFTLKIRSTKLEDSAMYFCASMNRGLNTEAFFGQGTRLTVV.

This clonotype has just a few counts. The chain is built from TRBV9 and TRBJ2-2, with D possibly TRBD2 on 5 matching bases. Trimming took 0 bases from V and 0 from J, leaving 6 bases between them. The CDR3 loop spans 15 amino acids. Germline CDR1 reads SGDLS; CDR2 reads YYNGEE. The CDR3 region is CASSVDGANTGELFF. As DNA, the CDR3 is TGTGCCAGCAGCGTAGACGGGGCGAACACCGGGGAGCTGTTTTTT.

This chain joins TRBV19 and TRBJ1-2; 7 bases are a match to TRBD1. The V and J ends lost 4 bases and 2 bases, in that order; junction bases with no gene match: 7. Germline loops: CDR1 LNHDA, CDR2 SQIVND (reference sequence). The CDR3 loop spans 15 amino acids. Here the CDR3 reads CASSSATGNNYGYTF. The CDR3 coding sequence is TGTGCCAGTAGTAGTGCGACAGGGAACAACTATGGCTACACCTTC.

The table lists this clonotype with a few counts. The chain links TRBV6-2 or TRBV6-3 to TRBJ2-7; 7 bases fit TRBD1. This CDR3 spans 15 amino acids. The trim removed 5 bases at V and 0 bases at J, leaving 7 bases unmatched. Per germline, CDR1 MNHEY and CDR2 SVGEGT. CDR3 coding DNA: TGTGCCAGCAGTCACGACAGGGCAAGCTCCTACGAGCAGTACTTC. Amino acid sequence: CASSHDRASSYEQYF.

V usage is TRBV27 and J usage is TRBJ1-2; TRBD1 aligns across 8 bases. Losses at the gene ends were 5 bases for V and 3 bases for J; bases not matched to a gene: 8. CDR1 is MNHEY and CDR2 is SMNVEV in the germline V gene (reference sequence). This CDR3 is 15 amino acids long. The CDR3 DNA sequence: TGTGCCAGCAGTCCGCGGACAGGGACCCACTATGGCTACACCTTC. This codes for CASSPRTGTHYGYTF.

This clonotype was recorded once. V usage is TRBV6-2 or TRBV6-3 and J usage is TRBJ1-2, with D tentatively TRBD1 (5 bases). The V end was cut by 6 bases, the J end by 0 bases, with 11 bases between. The CDR3 consists of 14 residues. Germline V CDR1 and CDR2: MNHEY, SVGEGT. The CDR3 region is CASSHDRTNYGYTF. The DNA for the CDR3 is TGTGCCAGCAGCCATGACAGAACTAACTATGGCTACACCTTC.

The chain carries TRBV5-1 and TRBJ1-2; D not certain. The CDR3 consists of 13 residues. Trimming shortened V by 4 bases and J by 8 bases, and 15 bases separated the two germline ends. Germline loops: CDR1 SGHRS, CDR2 YFSETQ. The chain's CDR3 is CASSQDRTMGYTF. The CDR3 nucleotides are TGCGCCAGCAGCCAGGACCGGACGATGGGCTACACCTTC.

The V and J genes are TRBV7-9 and TRBJ2-1; D might be TRBD2 (5 bases). With 2 bases removed from V and 7 bases from J, the gap between germline ends came to 15 bases. The CDR3 totals 15 residues. Germline CDR1 and CDR2: SEHNR and FQNEAQ (reference sequence). The CDR3 nucleotides are TGTGCCAGCAGCTTACCCGTAGGGCGGGTTAATGAGCAGTTCTTC. Translated, it gives CASSLPVGRVNEQFF.

The rearrangement uses TRBV15 and TRBJ1-1; D is ambiguous. This CDR3 is 15 amino acids long. V was pared by 8 bases and J by 3 bases, with 19 bases between. Germline V gene sequence: CDR1 LNHNV, CDR2 YYDKDF (reference sequence). Written as DNA, the CDR3 is TGTGCCACCTCATACCGGCCCTCCGGGGACACTGAAGCTTTCTTT. The encoded protein is CATSYRPSGDTEAFF.

The chain carries TRBV20-1 and TRBJ1-2; D unresolved. Germline assignment: CDR1 DFQATT and CDR2 SNEGSKA (reference sequence). Trimming shortened V by 5 bases and J by 2 bases, and 12 bases separated the two germline ends. The CDR3 consists of 13 residues. The CDR3 coding sequence is TGCAGTGCTTGGACTGACCAGAACTATGGCTACACCTTC. This translates into CSAWTDQNYGYTF.

The gene calls are TRBV4-3 and TRBJ1-6; the D is unclear. The CDR3 totals 18 residues. V was shortened by 0 bases and J by 0 bases, with 12 bases between the two germline ends. Looked up from germline, CDR1 is LGHNA and CDR2 is YSLEER. The CDR3 DNA is TGCGCCAGCAGCCAAGAAAGGGAAGAAAGCTCCTATAATTCACCCCTCCACTTT. Its translation is CASSQEREESSYNSPLHF.

The genes are TRBV12-3 or TRBV12-4 and TRBJ2-7; no reliable D call. CDR3 length: 12 residues. Deletions cut 3 bases from V and 2 bases from J, with 5 bases between. CDR3 in DNA: TGTGCCAGCAGTTTTGGAGCCTACGAGCAGTACTTC. It encodes CASSFGAYEQYF.

Comment on this clonotype: At one end the junction does not follow the germline gene, possibly because of a read error. The genes are TRBV7-7 and TRBJ1-3; D uncertain. CDR1 SSHAT and CDR2 FNYEAQ come from the germline V gene (reference sequence). The CDR3 length is 15 residues. The CDR3 here is CASSESLGPGNTIYF. DNA of the CDR3: TGTGCTAGCAGCGAATCTTTGGGCCCTGGAAACACCATATATTTT. Full variable domain (outside the CDR3, taken from reference TRBV7-7 and TRBJ1-3): GAGVSQSPRYKVTKRGQDVTLRCDPISSHATLYWYQQALGQGPEFLTYFNYEAQPDKSGLPSDRFSAERPEGSISTLTIQRTEQRDSAMYRCASSESLGPGNTIYFGEGSWLTVV.

V is TRBV12-3 or TRBV12-4 and J is TRBJ1-2, with 9 bases matching TRBD1. The ends lost 7 bases at V and 7 bases at J; junction bases unmatched: 10. The CDR3 covers 14 residues. The CDR3 loop is CASITGQGMGGYTF. For the CDR3, the DNA is TGTGCCAGCATTACGGGACAGGGTATGGGTGGCTACACCTTC.

The chain is built from TRBV12-3 or TRBV12-4 and TRBJ2-7, with a weak D call TRBD1 (6 bases). The CDR3 has 14 residues. The V end lost 3 bases, the J end lost 6 bases, and 15 bases lay between the germline ends. The CDR3 loop is CASSLRQGILEQYF. The CDR3 nucleotides are TGTGCCAGCAGTTTGCGTCAGGGGATCCTCGAGCAGTACTTC.

This clonotype has just a few counts. The rearrangement joins TRBV12-3 or TRBV12-4 to TRBJ1-5; D unresolved. The CDR3 spans 14 residues. Trimming removed 6 bases at V and 0 bases at J, with 9 bases between. This chain's CDR3 is CASRIGDSNQPQHF. CDR3 coding DNA: TGTGCCAGCAGGATCGGAGATAGCAATCAGCCCCAGCATTTT.

This clonotype was picked up one time. This chain's CDR3 is CASRGPAYEQYF. The CDR3, as DNA: TGTGCCAGCAGGGGCCCTGCCTACGAGCAGTACTTC. This chain uses TRBV28 with TRBJ2-7; D call uncertain. This CDR3 comprises 12 residues. Per the germline V gene, CDR1 is MDHEN and CDR2 is SYDVKM. V lost 6 bases to trimming and J lost 2 bases, with 8 bases between them.

This clonotype was seen a handful of times. V is TRBV7-2 and J is TRBJ1-5, with 8 bases aligning to TRBD1. Germline trimming cut 5 bases from V and 4 bases from J; bases unmatched to any gene: 7. The CDR3 covers 15 residues. CDR1 is SGHTA and CDR2 is FQGNSA in the germline V gene. CDR3 DNA: TGTGCCAGCAGCCTTACGACAGGGGCTAATCAGCCCCAGCATTTT. Its translation is CASSLTTGANQPQHF.

There are many counts of this clonotype. The genes are TRBV12-3 or TRBV12-4 and TRBJ1-1; D call uncertain. The V and J ends lost 1 base and 8 bases respectively, with 11 bases between them. CDR3 length: 13 residues. The CDR3 reads CASSLVEQSEAFF. The CDR3 nucleotides read TGTGCCAGCAGTTTAGTAGAGCAATCAGAAGCTTTCTTT.

The chain couples TRBV29-1 to TRBJ2-3, with 9 bases matching TRBD2. V dropped 3 bases and J dropped 4; count of bases not matched to a gene: 8. CDR1 is SQVTM and CDR2 is ANQGSEA in the germline V gene. The CDR3 covers 15 residues. The CDR3 protein is CSVEEGSGRSDTQYF. CDR3 in DNA: TGCAGCGTTGAGGAGGGAAGCGGGAGGTCAGATACGCAGTATTTT.

The CDR3 protein is CATSRVAGKANYGYTF. In DNA, the CDR3 is TGTGCCACCAGCAGGGTGGCCGGGAAAGCTAACTATGGCTACACCTTC. The chain combines TRBV15 with TRBJ1-2; no definite D call. V lost 3 bases, J lost 0 bases, and 14 bases lay in between. This CDR3 is built from 16 residues. Looked up from germline, CDR1 is LNHNV and CDR2 is YYDKDF (reference sequence).

This clonotype was seen a handful of times. The V gene is TRBV6-2 or TRBV6-3, the J gene TRBJ2-7, with D possibly matching TRBD2 (5 bases). This CDR3 region has 13 residues. Germline CDR1 and CDR2: MNHEY and SVGEGT. Trimming removed 2 bases from V and 4 bases from J, with 9 bases in between. The CDR3 DNA follows: TGTGCCAGCAGTTACGAGCCGGGATACGAGCAGTACTTC. Amino acids: CASSYEPGYEQYF.

This clonotype was found a few times. The rearrangement joins TRBV4-2 to TRBJ2-1; 8 bases fit TRBD2. The V gene end was trimmed by 0 bases and the J gene end by 4 bases; junction bases not matched to a gene: 5. Germline lookup yields CDR1 LGHNA and CDR2 YNFKEQ. CDR3 length: 16 residues. CDR3 amino acids: CASSQDPLAAYNEQFF. Here the CDR3 DNA reads TGTGCCAGCAGCCAAGATCCACTAGCGGCTTACAATGAGCAGTTCTTC.

V gene TRBV20-1 combines with J gene TRBJ2-4; D perhaps matches TRBD2 (6 bases). There are 15 residues in the CDR3. The V end was cut by 6 bases, the J end by 8 bases, with 23 bases between. Germline V gene sequence: CDR1 DFQATT, CDR2 SNEGSKA (reference sequence). CDR3 bases: TGCAGTGCCAGTAGGAGGGCGGGAATGGGGGACATTCAGTACTTC. Amino acids: CSASRRAGMGDIQYF.

The CDR3 sequence is CASSFQAGDRPYGYTF. CDR3 coding DNA: TGTGCCAGCAGTTTTCAAGCAGGGGACCGTCCCTATGGCTACACCTTC. The V and J genes are TRBV27 and TRBJ1-2; a possible D gene is TRBD1 (6 bases). CDR3 length: 16 residues. Trimming cost V 3 bases and J 4 bases, with 18 bases left between them. Germline V gene lookup returns CDR1 MNHEY and CDR2 SMNVEV (reference sequence).

J is TRBJ1-2 and V is TRBV7-9, with 8 positions matching TRBD1. With V trimmed by 5 bases and J by 3 bases, 8 bases remained unmatched. Germline V gene data show CDR1 as SEHNR and CDR2 as FQNEAQ (reference sequence). The CDR3 has 15 residues. The CDR3: CASSEPTGEDYGYTF. The CDR3 DNA reads as TGTGCCAGCAGCGAGCCGACAGGGGAGGACTATGGCTACACCTTC.

This clonotype has ten or more counts. V is TRBV25-1 and J is TRBJ1-1; D not resolved. CDR3 length: 11 residues. Germline CDR1 is MGHDK and CDR2 is SYGVNS. Trimming shortened V by 6 bases and J by 0 bases, and 2 bases separated the two germline ends. CDR3 sequence reads: CASRVNTEAFF. CDR3 bases: TGTGCCAGCAGGGTGAACACTGAAGCTTTCTTT.

This clonotype was seen a few times. The V and J genes are TRBV4-3 and TRBJ1-2; no clear D. Germline V gives CDR1 LGHNA, CDR2 YSLEER. The V and J ends lost 2 bases and 1 base respectively, with 11 bases between them. This CDR3 contains 15 residues. In DNA form, the CDR3 reads TGCGCCAGCAGCCAAACGGCCGGGTTTAACTATGGCTACACCTTC. Its protein is CASSQTAGFNYGYTF.